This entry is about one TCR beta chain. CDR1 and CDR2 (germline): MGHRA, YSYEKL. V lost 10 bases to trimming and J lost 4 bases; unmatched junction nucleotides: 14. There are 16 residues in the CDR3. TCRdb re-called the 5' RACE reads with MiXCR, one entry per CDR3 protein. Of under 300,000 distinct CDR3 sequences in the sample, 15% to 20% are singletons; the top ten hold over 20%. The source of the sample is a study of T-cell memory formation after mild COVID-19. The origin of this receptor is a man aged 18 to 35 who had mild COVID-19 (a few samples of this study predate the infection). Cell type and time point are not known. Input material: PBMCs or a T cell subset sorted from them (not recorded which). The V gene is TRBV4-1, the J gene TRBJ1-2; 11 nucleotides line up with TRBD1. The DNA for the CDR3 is TGCGCCAAAAACCGGGACAGGGGGTTTTCGCGCTATGGCTACACCTTC. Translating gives CAKNRDRGFSRYGYTF.